The 27 T cell receptor beta chains reported below all come from one sample, sequenced in a study of blood T cell repertoires in COVID-19. Produced via immunoSEQ multiplex PCR; TCRdb's table is partial and in-frame only. The repertoire holds approximately 53,000 clones, with more than 85% as singletons. Sequencing was performed on peripheral blood. These receptors all come from a woman over 75 with acute or convalescent COVID-19.

The chain employs TRBV9 and TRBJ2-5; D is perhaps TRBD1 (5 bases). The length of the CDR3 is 16 residues. The ends were cut back, 0 bases at V and 4 bases at J, with 16 bases in the middle. Germline CDR1 SGDLS, CDR2 YYNGEE. The CDR3 sequence: CASSVAQGWVAETQYF. The CDR3, as DNA: TGTGCCAGCAGCGTAGCTCAGGGCTGGGTGGCAGAGACCCAGTACTTC.

The chain employs TRBV2 and TRBJ1-5; 8 positions match TRBD1. The CDR3 contains 15 residues. Germline V gene lookup returns CDR1 SNHLY and CDR2 FYNNEI. The V gene end was trimmed by 4 bases and the J gene end by 2 bases; junction bases not matched to a gene: 4. CDR3 amino acids: CASSVRGQGNQPQHF. The CDR3 coding sequence is TGTGCCAGCAGTGTCAGGGGGCAAGGCAATCAGCCCCAGCATTTT.

The V and J genes are TRBV6-5 and TRBJ2-2; maybe TRBD2 (6 bases). Germline CDR1 reads MNHEY; CDR2 reads SVGAGI. V lost 7 bases, J lost 5 bases, and 14 bases lay in between. The CDR3 covers 14 residues. The CDR3 region has the DNA TGTGCCAGCACCGCGGGGCTGCATACCGGGGAGCTGTTTTTT. Amino acids: CASTAGLHTGELFF.

This rearrangement joins TRBV5-5 to TRBJ2-2; TRBD1 agrees at 10 bases. The germline V gene encodes CDR1 SGHKS and CDR2 YYEKEE (reference sequence). The CDR3 totals 17 residues. Trimming removed 5 bases from V and 1 base from J; junction bases left unmatched: 8. The DNA of the CDR3 is TGTGCCAGCAGAGCCGGGACAGGGGATATGAACACCGGGGAGCTGTTTTTT. It specifies CASRAGTGDMNTGELFF. The variable domain in full, completed from reference TRBV5-5 and TRBJ2-2, reads DAGVTQSPTHLIKTRGQQVTLRCSPISGHKSVSWYQQVLGQGPQFIFQYYEKEERGRGNFPDRFSARQFPNYSSELNVNALLLGDSALYLCASRAGTGDMNTGELFFGEGSRLTVL.

V is TRBV19 and J is TRBJ1-3; D is undetermined. Germline V lookup: CDR1 LNHDA, CDR2 SQIVND (reference sequence). The germline V and J ends were trimmed by 0 bases and 2 bases, with 11 bases remaining between them. The CDR3 consists of 16 residues. This CDR3 is CASSIDVRSAGNTIYF. Here the CDR3 DNA reads TGTGCCAGTAGTATAGATGTCAGAAGTGCTGGAAACACCATATATTTT. Supplemented by reference TRBV19 and TRBJ1-3, the full variable domain reads DGGITQSPKYLFRKEGQNVTLSCEQNLNHDAMYWYRQDPGQGLRLIYYSQIVNDFQKGDIAEGYSVSREKKESFPLTVTSAQKNPTAFYLCASSIDVRSAGNTIYFGEGSWLTVV.

The rearrangement uses TRBV18 and TRBJ2-3, with no clear D. The germline CDR1 and CDR2 sequences are KGHSH and LQKENI. Trimming took off 8 bases at V and 3 bases at J, with 15 bases between the two ends. This CDR3 is built from 14 residues. The CDR3 DNA sequence: TGTGCCAGCGCCTTGTTGTTCGGTACAGATACGCAGTATTTT. It encodes CASALLFGTDTQYF.

This chain joins TRBV30 and TRBJ1-2; no clear D gene. The length of the CDR3 is 12 residues. The germline CDR1 and CDR2 sequences are GTSNPN and SVGIG (reference sequence). V was clipped by 3 bases and J by 10 bases, with 15 bases between them. The CDR3 sequence is CAWSGQTPIYTF. CDR3 nucleotides: TGTGCCTGGAGCGGTCAGACACCTATCTACACCTTC.

V gene TRBV27 combines with J gene TRBJ1-1, with TRBD1 as a possible D gene (6 bases). This CDR3 region has 13 residues. Germline CDR1 and CDR2: MNHEY and SMNVEV (reference sequence). V shed 6 bases and J shed 5 bases, with 13 bases lying between them. The CDR3 nucleotides read TGTGCCAGCAGCATTAACAGGGAGACTGAAGCTTTCTTT. As protein: CASSINRETEAFF.

This chain links TRBV5-4 with TRBJ2-2; tentative D call: TRBD2 (6 bases). Trimming removed 4 bases at V and 2 bases at J, with 12 bases between. Germline CDR1 SGHNT, CDR2 YYREEE (reference sequence). This CDR3 spans 15 amino acids. CDR3 in DNA: TGTGCCAGCAGCCCTGGAGGGCGTAACACCGGGGAGCTGTTTTTT. Its translation: CASSPGGRNTGELFF.

The rearrangement uses TRBV5-4 and TRBJ2-1; possibly TRBD2 for D (5 bases). The CDR3 extends over 16 amino acids. Trimming stripped 3 bases from V and 0 bases from J, with 13 bases between. Germline CDR1 is SGHNT and CDR2 is YYREEE (reference sequence). The CDR3 loop reads CASSSRTGSSYNEQFF. The CDR3 DNA reads as TGTGCCAGCAGCTCCAGGACGGGGAGCTCCTACAATGAGCAGTTCTTC. Drawing the rest from reference TRBV5-4 and TRBJ2-1, the complete variable domain is ETGVTQSPTHLIKTRGQQVTLRCSSQSGHNTVSWYQQALGQGPQFIFQYYREEENGRGNFPPRFSGLQFPNYSSELNVNALELDDSALYLCASSSRTGSSYNEQFFGPGTRLTVL.

V gene TRBV6-2 or TRBV6-3 combines with J gene TRBJ2-7, with D perhaps TRBD2 (6 bases). Germline V gene lookup returns CDR1 MNHEY and CDR2 SVGEGT. Trimming removed 5 bases from V and 0 bases from J, with 23 bases in between. This CDR3 comprises 18 residues. CDR3 region: CASSPRDDVAVSSYEQYF. The DNA of the CDR3 is TGTGCCAGCAGTCCCAGGGACGACGTAGCGGTCAGCTCCTACGAGCAGTACTTC.

CDR3 residues: CASSYRPPPGGDTQYF. Written as DNA, the CDR3 is TGTGCCAGCAGCTATCGACCCCCACCCGGCGGGGATACGCAGTATTTT. The chain recombines TRBV7-9 with TRBJ2-3, with D possibly matching TRBD2 (5 bases). V gave up 4 bases and J gave up 6 bases, with 20 bases separating them. The CDR3 spans 16 residues. Germline V gene sequence: CDR1 SEHNR, CDR2 FQNEAQ (reference sequence).

The V and J genes are TRBV19 and TRBJ1-2, with TRBD1 matching 8 bases. The V and J ends lost 3 bases and 5 bases, in that order; junction bases with no gene match: 5. The CDR3 runs to 14 residues. CDR1 and CDR2 from the germline V gene are LNHDA and SQIVND (reference sequence). CDR3: CASSIRTGRYGYTF. As DNA, the CDR3 is TGTGCCAGTAGTATCAGGACAGGGAGGTATGGCTACACCTTC. Full variable domain (outside the CDR3, taken from reference TRBV19 and TRBJ1-2): DGGITQSPKYLFRKEGQNVTLSCEQNLNHDAMYWYRQDPGQGLRLIYYSQIVNDFQKGDIAEGYSVSREKKESFPLTVTSAQKNPTAFYLCASSIRTGRYGYTFGSGTRLTVV.

This clone was seen a single time. The rearrangement uses TRBV5-8 and TRBJ2-3; TRBD1 might be the D (6 bases). The CDR3 runs to 15 residues. CDR1 is SGHTS, CDR2 YDEGEE, per germline. V was trimmed by 7 bases and J by 4 bases, leaving 19 bases between them. CDR3 sequence reads: CASRRSPEGADTQYF. The CDR3 DNA follows: TGTGCCAGCCGCAGGAGTCCTGAGGGGGCAGATACGCAGTATTTT.

The V gene is TRBV29-1, the J gene TRBJ1-1; D may be TRBD1 (6 bases). Looked up from germline, CDR1 is SQVTM and CDR2 is ANQGSEA. The CDR3 sequence is 12 residues long. V was trimmed by 3 bases and J by 1 base, leaving 6 bases between them. CDR3 nucleotide sequence: TGCAGCGTTGACAGGGGGAACACTGAAGCTTTCTTT. Its protein is CSVDRGNTEAFF.

The rearrangement links TRBV10-3 to TRBJ2-1, with 15 bases matching TRBD2. CDR1 and CDR2 from the germline V gene are ENHRY and SYGVKD. The CDR3 has 14 amino acids. With 10 bases clipped from V and 7 bases from J, the junction kept 5 bases outside the gene matches. The CDR3: CATTGTSGGNEQFF. The CDR3 region has the DNA TGTGCCACCACCGGGACTAGCGGGGGGAATGAGCAGTTCTTC.

The V call is TRBV10-3, the J call TRBJ1-1, with D maybe TRBD1 (5 bases). Trimming left V 5 bases short and J 1 base short, with 11 bases between. The CDR3 extends over 14 amino acids. The germline V gene encodes CDR1 ENHRY and CDR2 SYGVKD. The CDR3 region is CAISLGLTNTEAFF. In DNA form, the CDR3 reads TGTGCCATCAGTTTGGGACTCACGAACACTGAAGCTTTCTTT.

The chain carries TRBV30 and TRBJ1-1; possible D gene TRBD1, 6 bases. The CDR3 is 19 amino acids. Germline CDR1 GTSNPN, CDR2 SVGIG (reference sequence). Deletions cut 4 bases from V and 3 bases from J, with 30 bases between. The CDR3 spells CAWTRGAGRYSGLDTEAFF. Here the CDR3 DNA reads TGTGCCTGGACCCGGGGGGCCGGCAGGTATAGTGGTTTGGACACTGAAGCTTTCTTT. Combining the CDR3 with reference TRBV30 and TRBJ1-1 gives the whole variable domain SQTIHQWPATLVQPVGSPLSLECTVEGTSNPNLYWYRQAAGRGLQLLFYSVGIGQISSEVPQNLSASRPQDRQFILSSKKLLLSDSGFYLCAWTRGAGRYSGLDTEAFFGQGTRLTVV.

The V call is TRBV5-1, the J call TRBJ2-3, with 13 positions matching TRBD2. Germline-derived CDR1 and CDR2 are SGHRS and YFSETQ. This CDR3 is built from 17 residues. Trimming at V came to 1 base and at J to 3 bases, leaving 5 bases not matched to a gene. CDR3: CASSLPTSGRRTDTQYF. The CDR3 DNA is TGCGCCAGCAGCTTGCCGACTAGCGGGAGGCGTACAGATACGCAGTATTTT.

The rearrangement links TRBV7-9 to TRBJ2-1, with D unresolved. CDR3 length: 15 residues. Germline assignment: CDR1 SEHNR and CDR2 FQNEAQ (reference sequence). V was shortened by 1 base and J by 6 bases, with 13 bases between the two germline ends. CDR3 protein: CASSLVRGQINEQFF. The CDR3, as DNA: TGTGCCAGCAGCTTAGTACGAGGCCAGATCAATGAGCAGTTCTTC.

The chain recombines TRBV11-2 with TRBJ2-7, with a weak D call TRBD2 (6 bases). V dropped 1 base and J dropped 0 bases, with 19 bases sitting between them. Germline V lookup: CDR1 SGHAT, CDR2 FQNNGV. The CDR3 consists of 18 residues. The CDR3 loop reads CASSLVRSWRGSSYEQYF. Here the CDR3 DNA reads TGTGCCAGCAGCTTAGTTCGGAGCTGGCGGGGCAGCTCCTACGAGCAGTACTTC. Full variable domain (missing parts from reference TRBV11-2 and TRBJ2-7): EAGVAQSPRYKIIEKRQSVAFWCNPISGHATLYWYQQILGQGPKLLIQFQNNGVVDDSQLPKDRFSAERLKGVDSTLKIQPAKLEDSAVYLCASSLVRSWRGSSYEQYFGPGTRLTVT.

The V gene is TRBV5-1, the J gene TRBJ2-7, with 7 positions matching TRBD2. CDR1 and CDR2 (germline): SGHRS, YFSETQ. J gave up 2 bases and V 1 base, and 15 bases lay outside the gene matches. The CDR3 loop spans 18 amino acids. The CDR3 DNA sequence: TGCGCCAGCAGCTTGAAGGCAGCAGGTGGGAGGGCCCCCTACGAGCAGTACTTC. Protein sequence: CASSLKAAGGRAPYEQYF.

This clone was detected only once. The rearrangement joins TRBV7-9 to TRBJ2-7; weak D call: TRBD1 (6 bases). The CDR3 contains 13 residues. Trimming removed 1 base at V and 6 bases at J, with 10 bases between. The V gene's germline CDR1 is SEHNR and CDR2 FQNEAQ (reference sequence). CDR3 coding DNA: TGTGCCAGCAGCTTAGTTCAGGGGAGCGAGCAGTACTTC. This encodes CASSLVQGSEQYF.

This sequence joins TRBV14 and TRBJ2-7, with 7 nucleotides matching TRBD1. The CDR3 consists of 12 residues. V lost 5 bases to trimming and J lost 3 bases; unmatched junction nucleotides: 1. Germline loops: CDR1 SGHDN, CDR2 FVKESK. Here the CDR3 DNA reads TGTGCCAGCAGCGACAGGGTCTACGAGCAGTACTTC. Encoded protein: CASSDRVYEQYF.

The genes are TRBV5-4 and TRBJ2-5; TRBD1 might be the D (6 bases). This CDR3 spans 16 amino acids. Germline V gives CDR1 SGHNT, CDR2 YYREEE (reference sequence). Trimming took off 5 bases at V and 6 bases at J, with 23 bases between the two ends. The CDR3 DNA is TGTGCCAGCAGTTCATTGATGGGACAAGGGGAGAAGACCCAGTACTTC. Encoded protein: CASSSLMGQGEKTQYF.

The V gene is TRBV30, the J gene TRBJ1-2; TRBD1 matches 7 bases. CDR1 and CDR2 from the germline V gene are GTSNPN and SVGIG (reference sequence). The CDR3 loop spans 13 amino acids. J gave up 1 base and V 4 bases, and 3 bases lay outside the gene matches. The CDR3 coding sequence is TGTGCCTGGACAGACAGGGTTAACTATGGCTACACCTTC. Its protein product is CAWTDRVNYGYTF. Looking up the rest from reference TRBV30 and TRBJ1-2 gives the full variable domain: SQTIHQWPATLVQPVGSPLSLECTVEGTSNPNLYWYRQAAGRGLQLLFYSVGIGQISSEVPQNLSASRPQDRQFILSSKKLLLSDSGFYLCAWTDRVNYGYTFGSGTRLTVV.

The chain is built from TRBV9 and TRBJ1-1; 8 bases are a match to TRBD1. V lost 0 bases and J lost 0; bases outside the gene matches: 4. The CDR3 runs 16 residues. Germline V gene data show CDR1 as SGDLS and CDR2 as YYNGEE. CDR3 DNA: TGTGCCAGCAGCGTAGAGGGACAGGCGTTGAACACTGAAGCTTTCTTT. Amino acids: CASSVEGQALNTEAFF.